This T cell receptor beta chain was obtained from a study of regulatory T cells in long-lasting Graves disease. Time point specified: newly diagnosed GD, antithyroid drugs for less than 3 months. From PBMCs, RNA was extracted and then used to make the TCR library. Trimming took off 5 bases at V and 7 bases at J, with 14 bases between the two ends. The CDR3 covers 13 residues. Germline V gives CDR1 SNHLY, CDR2 FYNNEI. This clonotype has at least ten counts. With iRepertoire HTBI primers and Arm-PCR of CDR3 regions, TCR beta libraries were built. TCRdb used MiXCR to reprocess the multiplex PCR reads, holding one entry per CDR3 protein. The sample contains around 470,000 distinct CDR3 sequences, around 13% of which appear only once. This sample also appeared in a second study, on T cells in Graves' hyperthyroidism and ophthalmopathy.

Sequencing used peripheral blood mononuclear cells (PBMCs), obtained at new diagnosis, from a patient treated with antithyroid drugs. The chain employs TRBV2 and TRBJ1-1; D is possibly TRBD1 (6 bases). This TCR was sampled from a woman aged 50 to 65 with Graves disease. This CDR3 is CASSRGGGGEAFF. The DNA for the CDR3 is TGTGCCAGCAGTCGAGGGGGGGGAGGTGAAGCTTTCTTT. Complete variable domain (other parts from reference TRBV2 and TRBJ1-1): EPEVTQTPSHQVTQMGQEVILRCVPISNHLYFYWYRQILGQKVEFLVSFYNNEISEKSEIFDDQFSVERPDGSNFTLKIRSTKLEDSAMYFCASSRGGGGEAFFGQGTRLTVV.